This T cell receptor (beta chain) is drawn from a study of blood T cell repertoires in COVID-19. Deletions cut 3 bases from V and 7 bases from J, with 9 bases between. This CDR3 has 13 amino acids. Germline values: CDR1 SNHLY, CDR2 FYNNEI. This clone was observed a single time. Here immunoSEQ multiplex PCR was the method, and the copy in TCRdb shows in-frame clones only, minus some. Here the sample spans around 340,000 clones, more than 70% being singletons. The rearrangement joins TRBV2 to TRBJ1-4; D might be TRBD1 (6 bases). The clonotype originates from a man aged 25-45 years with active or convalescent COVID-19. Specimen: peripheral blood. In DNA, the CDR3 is TGTGCCAGCAGTGATCAGGGGACTGAAAAACTGTTTTTT. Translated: CASSDQGTEKLFF.